This entry concerns a single T cell receptor beta chain. The target of this receptor is not known. No base qualities exist here, and no much larger clone lies one base off it. These data are taken from a study of blood T cell repertoires in COVID-19 (dated by TCRdb to about 2020). About the full investigation: The collaborator samples originated in the United States, Italy and Spain and spanned the acute and convalescent phases of COVID-19. The prospective study material was composed of cDNA or gDNA derived from T cells, B-cell-depleted T cells, or PBMCs. Deeply sampled blood TCRbeta repertoires from subjects exposed to, actively infected with, or recovered from COVID-19 were included in the dataset. The repertoires were released in a freely available public database intended as a resource for research on the immune response to SARS-CoV-2. The samples were drawn from two sources: the first 160 participants of the ongoing ImmuneRACE study, and fewer than 1,500 subjects contributed by 6 global collaborators. Nearly every sample came with metadata listing a de-identified subject ID, COVID-19 status, age in years and sex. Where available, HLA class I and class II types were obtained from metadata supplied by the sample provider rather than from assay-based typing. Beyond this particular receptor, the publication reports: How much clinical and demographic metadata was included differed by source and by participant, and the metadata was provided uncurated.

Enrolling through a virtual design, the prospective study's participants ranged in age from roughly 18 to 90 years and lived across about two dozen United States geographic areas. In the prospective study, participants were assigned to cohorts based on the clinical history participants reported in a screening survey and a study questionnaire. Mobile phlebotomists in the prospective study collected whole blood, serum and a nasopharyngeal or oropharyngeal swab from every participant. Participants in the prospective study had the option to provide additional blood draws and questionnaires over a 2-month period. Before DNA extraction, prospective study blood samples were shipped either frozen or at room temperature. TCRbeta CDR3 regions were amplified from genomic DNA using the immunoSEQ Assay, a bias-controlled multiplex PCR. The authors' pipeline ran thus. Nucleated cell counts per sample were estimated from amplification of reference gene primers within the assay. To quantify the absolute abundance of each unique TCRbeta CDR3 rearrangement, sequence reads were collapsed and filtered. Productive Simpson clonality was computed per sample as the square root of Simpson's diversity index over productive rearrangements. TCRdb re-hosts the immuneACCESS table, in-frame sequences only. Its copies lack some clones; in the studies checked, an unresolved V gene accounts for under half of them, and the cause for the rest is not known. V and J calls and clone size come straight from that table; D and trimming were deduced from the DNA. The sample table shows 400,000 to 550,000 clones, and around 90% are seen once. The leading ten clones occupy approximately 2% of the sample.

This sequence originates from a woman aged 18 to 35 with acute COVID-19. The sample consisted of PBMCs or T cells enriched from blood (not recorded which).

The DNA sequence is TGTGCCAGTAGTATCAACCCCGGGACAGGGGGTCGACAGCCCCAGCATTTT. The translation is CASSINPGTGGRQPQHF. The chain is assembled from TRBV19 and TRBJ1-5; 11 bases in between match TRBD1. Relative to germline, V is missing 3 bases and J is missing 7 bases, with 11 bases of the junction outside any gene match. CDR1 and CDR2 were assigned from the germline V gene (reference sequence) as LNHDA and SQIVND. Measured from the cysteine to the phenylalanine, the CDR3 is 17 residues long. Only the CDR3 portion is preserved as DNA: 51 bases, with reading frame beginning at the first base.